This entry concerns a single T cell receptor beta chain. Several immunoSEQ plates received, in even portions, the genomic DNA of each subset. Using immunoSEQ multiplex PCR, the repertoire was profiled, and TCRdb retains in-frame clones only, with some absent. The sample lists more than 2 million clones, about 95% occurring once. Positive CCR7 selection of CD45RO-negative cells yielded the naive CD8 cells, and terminally differentiated effector memory CD45RA+ cells were excluded. Each of the donors was a healthy adult who was HIV-negative and had not had a recent acute infection or vaccination. V lost 4 bases, J lost 7 bases, and 18 bases lay in between. The CDR3 is made up of 14 amino acids. Germline V CDR1 and CDR2: SGHDT, YYEEEE. This sample is part of a study of shared clonotypes between healthy human individuals. Looking at the study overall: A couple of women and a few men aged 18 to 49 served as donors. The plates for each donor numbered three CD4 naive, three CD4 memory, two CD8 naive and one CD8 memory.

The TCR originated in a man aged 18 to 35 in good health. V usage is TRBV5-6 and J usage is TRBJ2-7, with a weak D call TRBD1 (6 bases). The source material was naive CD8+ T cells sorted from blood. For the CDR3, the DNA is TGTGCCAGCAGCCGGGGCTCAGGGGTAGGGGAGCAGTACTTC. Translation gives CASSRGSGVGEQYF.